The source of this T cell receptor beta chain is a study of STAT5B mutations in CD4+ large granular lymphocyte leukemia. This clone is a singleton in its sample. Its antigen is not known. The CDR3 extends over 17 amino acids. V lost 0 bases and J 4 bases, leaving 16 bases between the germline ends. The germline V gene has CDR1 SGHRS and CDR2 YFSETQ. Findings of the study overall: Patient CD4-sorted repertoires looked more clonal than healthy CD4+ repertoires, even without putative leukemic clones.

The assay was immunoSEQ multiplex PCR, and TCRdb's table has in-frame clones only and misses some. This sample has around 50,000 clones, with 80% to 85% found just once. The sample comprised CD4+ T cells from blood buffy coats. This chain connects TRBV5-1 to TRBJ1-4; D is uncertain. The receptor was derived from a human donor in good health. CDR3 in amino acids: CASSLATIAGDNEKLFF. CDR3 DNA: TGCGCCAGCAGCTTGGCCACGATAGCGGGAGATAATGAAAAACTGTTTTTT.